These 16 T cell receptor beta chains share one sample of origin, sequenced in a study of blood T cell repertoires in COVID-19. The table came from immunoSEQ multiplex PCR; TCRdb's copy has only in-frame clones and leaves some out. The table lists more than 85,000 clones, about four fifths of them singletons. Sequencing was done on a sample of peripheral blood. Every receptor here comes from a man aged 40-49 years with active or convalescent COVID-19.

CDR3 sequence: CASSSGTENLHF. CDR3 coding DNA: TGTGCCAGCAGCTCCGGGACAGAGAACCTCCACTTT. The chain links TRBV5-4 to TRBJ1-6, with 7 bases fitting TRBD1. V lost 3 bases to trimming and J lost 15 bases; unmatched junction nucleotides: 6. The germline gives CDR1 SGHNT, CDR2 YYREEE (reference sequence). CDR3 length: 12 residues. Together with reference TRBV5-4 and TRBJ1-6, the CDR3 gives the full variable domain: ETGVTQSPTHLIKTRGQQVTLRCSSQSGHNTVSWYQQALGQGPQFIFQYYREEENGRGNFPPRFSGLQFPNYSSELNVNALELDDSALYLCASSSGTENLHFGNGTRLTVT.

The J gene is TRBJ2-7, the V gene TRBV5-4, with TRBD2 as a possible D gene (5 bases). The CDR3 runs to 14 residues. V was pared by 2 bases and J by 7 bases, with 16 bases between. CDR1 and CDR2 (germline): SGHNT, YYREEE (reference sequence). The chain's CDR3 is CASSLGQAPGEQYF. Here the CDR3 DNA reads TGTGCCAGCAGCTTAGGTCAGGCCCCGGGGGAGCAGTACTTC.

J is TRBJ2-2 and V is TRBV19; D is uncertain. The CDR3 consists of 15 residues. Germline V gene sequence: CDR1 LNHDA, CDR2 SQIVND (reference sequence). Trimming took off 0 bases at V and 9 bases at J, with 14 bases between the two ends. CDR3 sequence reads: CASSIDPQVVRELFF. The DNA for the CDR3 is TGTGCCAGTAGTATAGATCCCCAGGTAGTGAGGGAGCTGTTTTTT.

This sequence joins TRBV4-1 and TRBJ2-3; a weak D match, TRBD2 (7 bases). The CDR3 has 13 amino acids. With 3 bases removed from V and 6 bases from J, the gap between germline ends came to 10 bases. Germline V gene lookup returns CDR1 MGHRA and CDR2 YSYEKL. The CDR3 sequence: CASSQGGHDTQYF. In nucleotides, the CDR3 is TGCGCCAGCAGCCAGGGGGGGCACGATACGCAGTATTTT.

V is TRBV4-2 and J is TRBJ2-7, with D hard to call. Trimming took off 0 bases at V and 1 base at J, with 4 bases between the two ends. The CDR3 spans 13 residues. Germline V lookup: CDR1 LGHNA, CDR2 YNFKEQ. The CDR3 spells CASSQELSYEQYF. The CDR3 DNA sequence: TGTGCCAGCAGCCAAGAACTATCCTACGAGCAGTACTTC.

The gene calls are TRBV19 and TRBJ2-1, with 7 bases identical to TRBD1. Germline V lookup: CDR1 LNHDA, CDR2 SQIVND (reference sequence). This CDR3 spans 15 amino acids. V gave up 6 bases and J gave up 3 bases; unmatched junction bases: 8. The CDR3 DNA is TGTGCCAGTAGGACAGGGTTTATTAACTACAATGAGCAGTTCTTC. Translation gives CASRTGFINYNEQFF.

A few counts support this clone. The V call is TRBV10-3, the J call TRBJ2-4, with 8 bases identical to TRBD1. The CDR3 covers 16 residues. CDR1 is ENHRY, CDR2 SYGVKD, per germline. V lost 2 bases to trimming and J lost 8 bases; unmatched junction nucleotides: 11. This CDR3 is CAISESGQGNPDIQYF. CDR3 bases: TGTGCCATCAGTGAGAGCGGACAGGGAAACCCGGACATTCAGTACTTC.

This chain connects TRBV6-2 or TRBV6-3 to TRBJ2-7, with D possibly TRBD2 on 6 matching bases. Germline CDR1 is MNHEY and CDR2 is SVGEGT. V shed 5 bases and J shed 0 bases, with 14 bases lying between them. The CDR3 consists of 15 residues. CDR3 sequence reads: CASSPGTPSSYEQYF. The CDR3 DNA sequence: TGTGCCAGCAGTCCAGGGACTCCAAGCTCCTACGAGCAGTACTTC.

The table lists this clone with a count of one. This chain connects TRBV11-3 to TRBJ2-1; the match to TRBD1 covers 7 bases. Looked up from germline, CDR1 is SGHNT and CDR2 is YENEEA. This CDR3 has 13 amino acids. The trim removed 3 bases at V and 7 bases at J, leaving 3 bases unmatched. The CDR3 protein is CASSFQQGNEQFF. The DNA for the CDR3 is TGTGCCAGCAGCTTTCAACAGGGGAATGAGCAGTTCTTC.

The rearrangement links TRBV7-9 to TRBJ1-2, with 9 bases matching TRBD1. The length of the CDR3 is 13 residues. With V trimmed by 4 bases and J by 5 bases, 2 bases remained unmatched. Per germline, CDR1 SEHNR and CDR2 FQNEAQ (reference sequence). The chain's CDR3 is CASSYDRGYGYTF. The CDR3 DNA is TGTGCCAGCAGCTACGACAGGGGGTATGGCTACACCTTC.

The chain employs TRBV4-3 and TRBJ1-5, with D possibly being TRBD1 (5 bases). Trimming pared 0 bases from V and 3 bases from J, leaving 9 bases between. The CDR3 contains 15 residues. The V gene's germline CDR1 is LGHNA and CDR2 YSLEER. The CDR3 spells CASSQERGNNQPQHF. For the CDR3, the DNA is TGCGCCAGCAGCCAAGAGCGGGGGAACAATCAGCCCCAGCATTTT.

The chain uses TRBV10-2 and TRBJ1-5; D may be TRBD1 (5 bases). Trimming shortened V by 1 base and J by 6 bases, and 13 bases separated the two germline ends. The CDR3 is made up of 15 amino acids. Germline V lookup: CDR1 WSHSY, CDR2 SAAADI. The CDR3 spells CASSEWQGVGQPQHF. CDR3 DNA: TGCGCCAGCAGTGAGTGGCAGGGCGTCGGTCAGCCCCAGCATTTT.

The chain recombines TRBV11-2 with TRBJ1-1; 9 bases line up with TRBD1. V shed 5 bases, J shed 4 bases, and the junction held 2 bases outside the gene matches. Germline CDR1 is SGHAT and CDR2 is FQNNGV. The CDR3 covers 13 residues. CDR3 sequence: CASSTTGGTEAFF. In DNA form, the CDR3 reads TGTGCCAGCAGCACGACAGGGGGCACTGAAGCTTTCTTT.

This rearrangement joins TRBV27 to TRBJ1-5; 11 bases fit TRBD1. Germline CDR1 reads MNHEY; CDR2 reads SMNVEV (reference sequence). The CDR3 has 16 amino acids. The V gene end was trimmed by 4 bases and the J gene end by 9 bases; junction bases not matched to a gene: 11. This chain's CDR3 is CASSSPGQGALAPQHF. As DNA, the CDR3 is TGTGCCAGCAGTTCCCCAGGACAGGGGGCCCTCGCGCCCCAGCATTTT.

CDR3 loop: CASSIDSGGYTF. The CDR3 nucleotides are TGTGCCAGCAGCATCGACTCTGGTGGCTACACCTTC. V gene TRBV5-5 combines with J gene TRBJ1-2; D not certain. The CDR3 spans 12 residues. The V end lost 4 bases, the J end lost 7 bases, and 11 bases lay between the germline ends. In germline, CDR1 is SGHKS, CDR2 YYEKEE (reference sequence).

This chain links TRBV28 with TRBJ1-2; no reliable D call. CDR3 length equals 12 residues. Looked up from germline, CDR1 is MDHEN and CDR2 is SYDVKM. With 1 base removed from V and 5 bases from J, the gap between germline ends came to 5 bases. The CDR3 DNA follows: TGTGCCAGCAGTTTATCCCAGTATGGCTACACCTTC. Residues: CASSLSQYGYTF.